This T cell receptor beta chain was captured in a study of human T cells and chemical hapten exposure. This clonotype was picked up many times. A single base separates this from a much larger clone, so it may be a read error. Trimming took 0 bases from V and 3 from J, leaving 13 bases between them. The V gene's germline CDR1 is SGHRS and CDR2 YFSETQ. The CDR3 consists of 16 residues. Individual cDNA molecules in this library carried unique molecular identifiers. Original processing methods: Counts of TCRs in each sample centred on a median of around 92,000 and extended from approximately 20,000 to 700,000. TCRdb re-called the RACE reads with MiXCR, one entry per CDR3 protein. The V and J calls were determined by TCRdb, not by the authors. The sample consists of 65,000 to 95,000 distinct CDR3 sequences, around 9.4% of them appearing once. The time point was: healthy volunteer bleed at 6 weeks. The study extracted total RNA from unfractionated whole blood.

The TCR comes from a female donor in good health. Some clones in this sample may be carry-over from other donors' samples. The sequenced sample consisted of whole blood. J is TRBJ2-1 and V is TRBV5-1; D gene uncertain. As DNA, the CDR3 is TGCGCCAGCAGCTTGGTGGTGGGCAGATGCTACAATGAGCAGTTCTTC. It translates to CASSLVVGRCYNEQFF.